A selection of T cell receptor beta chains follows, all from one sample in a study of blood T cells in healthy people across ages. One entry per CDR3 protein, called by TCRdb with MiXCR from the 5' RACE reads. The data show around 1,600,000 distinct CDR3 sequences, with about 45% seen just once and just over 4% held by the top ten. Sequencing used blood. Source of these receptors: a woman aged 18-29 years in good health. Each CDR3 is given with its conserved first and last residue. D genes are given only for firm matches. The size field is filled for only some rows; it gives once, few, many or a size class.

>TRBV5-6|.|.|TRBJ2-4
CASSLNSNPDIQYF
TGTGCCAGCAGCTTGAACTCTAATCCGGACATTCAGTACTTC
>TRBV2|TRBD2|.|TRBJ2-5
CASSEGLDRTQYF
TGTGCCAGCAGCGAAGGACTAGATCGTACCCAGTACTTC
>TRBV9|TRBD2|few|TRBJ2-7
CASSVGLRTSVYNEQYF
TGTGCCAGCAGCGTAGGTCTCCGGACTAGTGTCTACAATGAGCAGTACTTC
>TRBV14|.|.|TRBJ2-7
CASSQALEQYF
TGTGCCAGCAGCCAGGCCCTCGAGCAGTACTTC
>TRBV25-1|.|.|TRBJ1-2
CASSDSVEGFYGYTF
TGTGCCAGCAGTGATTCGGTGGAGGGGTTCTATGGCTACACCTTC
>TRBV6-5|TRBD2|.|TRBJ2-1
CASRISGRTYNEQFF
TGTGCCAGCAGAATTAGCGGGAGAACGTACAATGAGCAGTTCTTC
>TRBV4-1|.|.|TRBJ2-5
CASSQDFRGQETQYF
TGCGCCAGCAGCCAAGATTTTCGCGGCCAAGAGACCCAGTACTTC
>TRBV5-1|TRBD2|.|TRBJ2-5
CASSLAGGGASEETQYF
TGCGCCAGCAGCTTGGCCGGGGGAGGGGCTAGCGAAGAGACCCAGTACTTC
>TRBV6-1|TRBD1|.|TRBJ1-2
CASSGWTGGHPLYYGYTF
TGTGCCAGCAGTGGATGGACAGGGGGCCACCCGTTGTACTATGGCTACACCTTC
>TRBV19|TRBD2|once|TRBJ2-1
CASSILGLAGEEQFF
TGTGCCAGTAGTATATTGGGACTAGCGGGGGAGGAGCAGTTCTTC
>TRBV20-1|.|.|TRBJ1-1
CSAEGHRSPDTEAFF
TGCAGTGCCGAGGGACACCGTTCCCCTGACACTGAAGCTTTCTTT
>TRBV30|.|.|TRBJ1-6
CAWSGGDPADSPLHF
TGTGCCTGGAGTGGGGGGGATCCTGCGGATTCACCCCTCCACTTT
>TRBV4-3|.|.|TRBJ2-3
CASSQGGRLITDTQYF
TGCGCCAGCAGCCAAGGAGGCAGGCTGATCACAGATACGCAGTATTTT
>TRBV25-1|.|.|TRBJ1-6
CASSPMGNSPLHF
TGTGCCAGCAGTCCAATGGGGAATTCACCCCTCCACTTT
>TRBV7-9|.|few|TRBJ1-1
CASSLERVVNTEAFF
TGTGCCAGCAGCTTAGAGAGGGTTGTGAACACTGAAGCTTTCTTT
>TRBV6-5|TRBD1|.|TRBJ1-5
CASRPLTGGINQPQHF
TGTGCCAGCAGGCCTCTTACAGGGGGTATCAATCAGCCCCAGCATTTT
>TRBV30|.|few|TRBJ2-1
CAWSAAYEQFF
TGTGCCTGGAGTGCAGCCTATGAGCAGTTCTTC
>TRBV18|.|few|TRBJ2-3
CASSGLAQSTDTQYF
TGTGCCAGCTCCGGGCTAGCGCAGAGCACAGATACGCAGTATTTT